The 16 T cell receptor beta chains listed next were all sequenced from one sample in a study of tumour-infiltrating T cells in Burkitt lymphoma. Measured with immunoSEQ multiplex PCR; TCRdb has only the in-frame clones, and not every one. The data hold approximately 14,000 clones, with 85% observed a single time. Sequencing input: tumor tissue. These receptors all come from a human donor with diffuse large B-cell lymphoma.

This clone came up a few times. The CDR3 here is CASSLRGQNTEAFF. The CDR3 DNA follows: TGTGCCAGCAGCTTAAGGGGACAGAACACTGAAGCTTTCTTT. The V call is TRBV7-2, the J call TRBJ1-1; a weak D match, TRBD1 (6 bases). This CDR3 contains 14 residues. Per the germline V gene, CDR1 is SGHTA and CDR2 is FQGNSA. V lost 2 bases and J 1 base, leaving 8 bases between the germline ends.

The rearrangement uses TRBV5-5 and TRBJ2-7; either TRBD1 or TRBD2 may fit D (5 bases each). The CDR3 length is 13 residues. The germline V gene encodes CDR1 SGHKS and CDR2 YYEKEE (reference sequence). With 4 bases removed from V and 5 bases from J, the gap between germline ends came to 13 bases. CDR3 sequence: CASSQGDWDEQYF. For the CDR3, the DNA is TGTGCCAGCAGCCAGGGAGATTGGGACGAGCAGTACTTC.

The chain links TRBV7-9 to TRBJ1-1, with D uncertain. The ends were cut back, 1 base at V and 0 bases at J, with 15 bases in the middle. The CDR3 contains 17 residues. Germline values: CDR1 SEHNR, CDR2 FQNEAQ (reference sequence). CDR3: CASSLVAYGKMNTEAFF. As DNA, the CDR3 is TGTGCCAGCAGCTTAGTAGCGTACGGGAAGATGAACACTGAAGCTTTCTTT. The full variable domain, with the rest looked up from reference TRBV7-9 and TRBJ1-1, is DTGVSQNPRHKITKRGQNVTFRCDPISEHNRLYWYRQTLGQGPEFLTYFQNEAQLEKSRLLSDRFSAERPKGSFSTLEIQRTEQGDSAMYLCASSLVAYGKMNTEAFFGQGTRLTVV.

This chain joins TRBV11-2 and TRBJ1-1, with unresolved D. CDR3 size: 16 residues. In germline, CDR1 is SGHAT, CDR2 FQNNGV. Trimming shortened V by 0 bases and J by 3 bases, and 14 bases separated the two germline ends. The chain's CDR3 is CASSLEHIGRDTEAFF. CDR3 bases: TGTGCCAGCAGCTTAGAACACATCGGTCGGGACACTGAAGCTTTCTTT.

The chain has TRBV7-2 and TRBJ1-2; D is unclear. With 7 bases removed from V and 3 bases from J, the gap between germline ends came to 18 bases. The V gene's germline CDR1 is SGHTA and CDR2 FQGNSA. This CDR3 is built from 15 residues. The CDR3, as DNA: TGTGCCAGCAACTCAGACATACAGTCATACTATGGCTACACCTTC. It yields the protein CASNSDIQSYYGYTF.

The chain recombines TRBV7-8 with TRBJ1-2; D not certain. The CDR3 is made up of 14 amino acids. V was clipped by 1 base and J by 8 bases, with 14 bases between them. The germline V gene has CDR1 SGHVS and CDR2 FQNEAQ. The CDR3 reads CASSLVEEVGGYTF. The DNA of the CDR3 is TGTGCCAGCAGCTTAGTTGAGGAGGTGGGAGGCTACACCTTC.

V gene TRBV19 combines with J gene TRBJ2-2, with 9 bases matching TRBD1. This CDR3 is built from 16 residues. Germline V gives CDR1 LNHDA, CDR2 SQIVND (reference sequence). After removal of 3 bases from V and 1 base from J, the junction contained 3 bases not matched to a gene. The CDR3 DNA is TGTGCCAGTAGTATCTGGGGACAGGGGAACACCGGGGAGCTGTTTTTT. Protein product: CASSIWGQGNTGELFF.

The sample holds a few counts of this clone. J is TRBJ2-1 and V is TRBV9; tentative D call: TRBD1 (5 bases). CDR3 size: 16 residues. Per germline, CDR1 SGDLS and CDR2 YYNGEE. V was clipped by 4 bases and J by 7 bases, with 21 bases between them. The DNA of the CDR3 is TGTGCCAGCAGCCAACCTTTTCCGCCAGGGATAAATGAGCAGTTCTTC. It translates to CASSQPFPPGINEQFF.

The V gene is TRBV19, the J gene TRBJ1-3; no firm D call. The CDR3 has 14 residues. The V gene's germline CDR1 is LNHDA and CDR2 SQIVND (reference sequence). The V end was cut by 9 bases, the J end by 0 bases, with 12 bases between. The CDR3 spells CASKTSGSGNTIYF. As DNA, the CDR3 is TGTGCCAGCAAAACCTCCGGCTCTGGAAACACCATATATTTT.

The chain joins TRBV5-1 to TRBJ2-1; 13 bases are shared with TRBD2. In germline, CDR1 is SGHRS, CDR2 YFSETQ. After removal of 4 bases from V and 8 bases from J, the junction contained 9 bases not matched to a gene. The CDR3 is made up of 16 amino acids. The CDR3 DNA follows: TGCGCCAGCAGCAGCGGACTAGCGGGAGTTTCGGATGAGCAGTTCTTC. It codes for CASSSGLAGVSDEQFF.

CDR3 coding DNA: TGTGCCAGCAGCTTGGGGAATGGCTACACCTTC. Amino acids: CASSLGNGYTF. The chain is built from TRBV5-6 and TRBJ1-2; D gene ambiguous. Trimming shortened V by 0 bases and J by 6 bases, and 3 bases separated the two germline ends. Germline V gene data show CDR1 as SGHDT and CDR2 as YYEEEE. The CDR3 extends over 11 amino acids.

The rearrangement joins TRBV15 to TRBJ2-7, with D maybe TRBD1 (6 bases). Germline V gives CDR1 LNHNV, CDR2 YYDKDF (reference sequence). The V end was cut by 1 base, the J end by 5 bases, with 9 bases between. The CDR3 consists of 13 residues. The CDR3 is CATSRAQGNEQYF. The CDR3 nucleotides are TGTGCCACCAGCAGAGCTCAGGGGAACGAGCAGTACTTC.

The rearrangement links TRBV7-2 to TRBJ2-3; D gene uncertain. Trimming pared 1 base from V and 0 bases from J, leaving 14 bases between. The CDR3 is 17 residues long. Germline CDR1 is SGHTA and CDR2 is FQGNSA. Here the CDR3 DNA reads TGTGCCAGCAGCTTAGGAGGCAGTCTTCTTAGCACAGATACGCAGTATTTT. Translated: CASSLGGSLLSTDTQYF.

This clone is categorized as medium-sized. The genes are TRBV9 and TRBJ2-3, with D possibly TRBD1 on 6 matching bases. Trimming took off 1 base at V and 0 bases at J, with 9 bases between the two ends. Germline values: CDR1 SGDLS, CDR2 YYNGEE. CDR3 length: 15 residues. CDR3 residues: CASSVQGPSTDTQYF. The CDR3 DNA sequence: TGTGCCAGCAGCGTACAGGGGCCTAGCACAGATACGCAGTATTTT.

V and J are TRBV4-2 and TRBJ2-3; 8 bases agree with TRBD2. The CDR3 consists of 16 residues. With V trimmed by 1 base and J by 1 base, 4 bases remained unmatched. The germline CDR1 and CDR2 sequences are LGHNA and YNFKEQ. The CDR3 region is CASSQVGSGGTDTQYF. CDR3 nucleotides: TGTGCCAGCAGCCAAGTCGGTAGCGGGGGCACAGATACGCAGTATTTT.

The rearrangement uses TRBV29-1 and TRBJ1-1; D not resolved. This CDR3 is built from 10 residues. Between the trimmed V and J ends, which lost 1 base and 9 bases, there was a span of 6 bases. Germline assignment: CDR1 SQVTM and CDR2 ANQGSEA. CDR3: CSVEGFQAFF. CDR3 nucleotide sequence: TGCAGCGTTGAAGGGTTTCAAGCTTTCTTT.